Below are 16 T cell receptor beta chains sequenced from a single sample in a study of radiation and T cells in renal cell carcinoma. Clones were sequenced by immunoSEQ multiplex PCR, and TCRdb holds only the in-frame ones, with some missing. The sample shows 17,000 or so clones, 45% to 70% of them seen only once. The treatment here: 15 Gy SBRT to primary tumor, nephrectomy 4 weeks later. The source material was tumor tissue, sampled from a patient whose treatment included radiotherapy and nephrectomy. These receptors came from a man over 45 with renal cell carcinoma.

This clone was found a few times. The chain links TRBV30 to TRBJ1-5; 7 positions agree with TRBD1. The V and J ends lost 0 bases and 7 bases, in that order; junction bases with no gene match: 3. CDR1 GTSNPN and CDR2 SVGIG come from the germline V gene (reference sequence). The CDR3 runs to 13 residues. This chain's CDR3 is CAWSVQGWQPQHF. The CDR3 DNA is TGTGCCTGGAGTGTACAGGGGTGGCAGCCCCAGCATTTT.

By share, this clone ranks as medium-sized. This chain links TRBV4-2 with TRBJ1-2, with D uncertain. Between the trimmed V and J ends, which lost 3 bases and 2 bases, there was a span of 10 bases. Germline V gene data show CDR1 as LGHNA and CDR2 as YNFKEQ. The CDR3 is 14 residues long. CDR3 amino acids: CASSHGGGNYGYTF. CDR3 DNA sequence: TGTGCCAGCAGCCATGGCGGAGGCAACTATGGCTACACCTTC.

The sample holds a few counts of this clone. The chain combines TRBV4-2 with TRBJ2-7; D possibly uses TRBD1 or TRBD2 (5 bases each). Germline V gene data show CDR1 as LGHNA and CDR2 as YNFKEQ. The ends were cut back, 0 bases at V and 2 bases at J, with 17 bases in the middle. This CDR3 has 17 amino acids. The CDR3 reads CASSQDYEGLSPYEQYF. The CDR3 bases are TGTGCCAGCAGCCAAGATTATGAGGGGCTCTCCCCCTACGAGCAGTACTTC.

The rearrangement uses TRBV5-5 and TRBJ1-2; the D gene is possibly TRBD1 (5 bases). V was shortened by 1 base and J by 3 bases, with 16 bases between the two germline ends. The CDR3 length is 16 residues. Per the germline V gene, CDR1 is SGHKS and CDR2 is YYEKEE (reference sequence). CDR3 bases: TGTGCCAGCAGCTTGTCGGTTTTAGGGGAGTACTATGGCTACACCTTC. The encoded protein is CASSLSVLGEYYGYTF. The full variable domain, completed using reference TRBV5-5 and TRBJ1-2, is DAGVTQSPTHLIKTRGQQVTLRCSPISGHKSVSWYQQVLGQGPQFIFQYYEKEERGRGNFPDRFSARQFPNYSSELNVNALLLGDSALYLCASSLSVLGEYYGYTFGSGTRLTVV.

In its sample, this clone was seen once. The J gene is TRBJ1-5, the V gene TRBV7-2; D not certain. Germline V gene lookup returns CDR1 SGHTA and CDR2 FQGNSA. The CDR3 is 16 residues long. Between the trimmed V and J ends, which lost 2 bases and 5 bases, there was a span of 16 bases. CDR3 sequence: CASSLQFGRQDQPQHF. The CDR3 DNA reads TGTGCCAGCAGCTTACAGTTCGGCAGGCAAGATCAGCCCCAGCATTTT. Full variable domain (outside the CDR3, taken from reference TRBV7-2 and TRBJ1-5): GAGVSQSPSNKVTEKGKDVELRCDPISGHTALYWYRQSLGQGLEFLIYFQGNSAPDKSGLPSDRFSAERTGGSVSTLTIQRTQQEDSAVYLCASSLQFGRQDQPQHFGDGTRLSIL.

The chain employs TRBV29-1 and TRBJ2-7, with TRBD2 matching 10 bases. V was pared by 6 bases and J by 3 bases, with 5 bases of the junction left unmatched. Germline CDR1 and CDR2: SQVTM and ANQGSEA. This CDR3 has 13 residues. The CDR3 DNA is TGCAGCGTCGCTAGCGGGAGTTACTACGAGCAGTACTTC. As protein: CSVASGSYYEQYF.

The chain combines TRBV10-3 with TRBJ1-2; D possibly corresponds to TRBD1 (6 bases). The V gene lost 7 bases and the J gene lost 2 bases, with 14 bases spanning the gap. The germline V gene has CDR1 ENHRY and CDR2 SYGVKD. The CDR3 length is 14 residues. CDR3 in DNA: TGTGCCATCAAGGGGGGCAGCACCAACTATGGCTACACCTTC. It yields the protein CAIKGGSTNYGYTF.

The CDR3 loop reads CASSSQGAPETQYF. In DNA form, the CDR3 reads TGCGCCAGCAGCTCACAGGGGGCGCCTGAGACCCAGTACTTC. V usage is TRBV5-1 and J usage is TRBJ2-5; TRBD1 agrees at 9 bases. The CDR3 consists of 14 residues. Germline CDR1 reads SGHRS; CDR2 reads YFSETQ. V trimming: 3 bases; J trimming: 5 bases; junction bases outside the gene matches: 5.

This chain links TRBV6-5 with TRBJ1-6, with D uncertain. V was trimmed by 8 bases and J by 8 bases, leaving 16 bases between them. There are 14 residues in the CDR3. CDR1 and CDR2 from the germline V gene are MNHEY and SVGAGI. The CDR3 here is CASRSPAEYSPLHF. The DNA of the CDR3 is TGTGCCAGCCGGAGCCCAGCCGAGTATTCACCCCTCCACTTT.

The chain couples TRBV6-1 to TRBJ1-5, with no clear D. V shed 2 bases and J shed 5 bases, with 7 bases lying between them. The germline gives CDR1 MNHNS, CDR2 SASEGT. The CDR3 has 13 residues. CDR3 DNA sequence: TGTGCCAGCAGTGAATCCGTACATCAGCCCCAGCATTTT. It encodes CASSESVHQPQHF.

The chain joins TRBV6-1 to TRBJ2-3; 9 bases line up with TRBD2. This CDR3 region has 15 residues. The germline gives CDR1 MNHNS, CDR2 SASEGT. The junction had 7 bases not matched to a gene; V was cut back by 7 bases and J by 2 bases. The CDR3 here is CASIRTSDPTDTQYF. CDR3 DNA: TGTGCCAGCATCAGGACTAGCGATCCCACAGATACGCAGTATTTT.

This rearrangement joins TRBV4-1 to TRBJ2-7; D possibly corresponds to TRBD1 (6 bases). V was shortened by 0 bases and J by 0 bases, with 9 bases between the two germline ends. The CDR3 runs 15 residues. Germline V gene sequence: CDR1 MGHRA, CDR2 YSYEKL. CDR3: CASSQDRDNSYEQYF. The DNA of the CDR3 is TGCGCCAGCAGCCAAGATAGGGACAACTCCTACGAGCAGTACTTC.

The chain employs TRBV9 and TRBJ2-1, with a weak D call TRBD2 (5 bases). V was shortened by 6 bases and J by 4 bases, with 14 bases between the two germline ends. From germline, CDR1 is SGDLS and CDR2 YYNGEE. CDR3 size: 14 residues. The CDR3 loop is CASNKAESYNEQFF. CDR3 nucleotide sequence: TGTGCCAGCAACAAAGCGGAATCTTACAATGAGCAGTTCTTC.

V and J are TRBV6-6 and TRBJ2-1; 8 nucleotides line up with TRBD2. J lost 15 bases, V lost 2 bases, and 3 bases had no gene match. Germline loops: CDR1 MNHNY, CDR2 SVGAGI (reference sequence). The CDR3 runs 11 residues. CDR3 DNA sequence: TGTGCCAGCAGTTACGGACTAGCTGGGTTCTTC. Protein product: CASSYGLAGFF.

The rearrangement links TRBV5-5 to TRBJ1-5; a weak D match, TRBD1 (6 bases). With 5 bases removed from V and 5 bases from J, the gap between germline ends came to 14 bases. This CDR3 is built from 14 residues. Germline CDR1 is SGHKS and CDR2 is YYEKEE (reference sequence). As DNA, the CDR3 is TGTGCCAGCAGTCAGGACAGAACTTATCAGCCCCAGCATTTT. Amino acid sequence: CASSQDRTYQPQHF.

There are a few counts of this clone. V usage is TRBV19 and J usage is TRBJ1-2; D is ambiguous. This CDR3 is built from 13 residues. Germline V gene lookup returns CDR1 LNHDA and CDR2 SQIVND (reference sequence). The V end was cut by 7 bases, the J end by 2 bases, with 11 bases between. The chain's CDR3 is CASNNGRNYGYTF. The CDR3 region has the DNA TGTGCCAGTAACAACGGACGGAACTATGGCTACACCTTC.